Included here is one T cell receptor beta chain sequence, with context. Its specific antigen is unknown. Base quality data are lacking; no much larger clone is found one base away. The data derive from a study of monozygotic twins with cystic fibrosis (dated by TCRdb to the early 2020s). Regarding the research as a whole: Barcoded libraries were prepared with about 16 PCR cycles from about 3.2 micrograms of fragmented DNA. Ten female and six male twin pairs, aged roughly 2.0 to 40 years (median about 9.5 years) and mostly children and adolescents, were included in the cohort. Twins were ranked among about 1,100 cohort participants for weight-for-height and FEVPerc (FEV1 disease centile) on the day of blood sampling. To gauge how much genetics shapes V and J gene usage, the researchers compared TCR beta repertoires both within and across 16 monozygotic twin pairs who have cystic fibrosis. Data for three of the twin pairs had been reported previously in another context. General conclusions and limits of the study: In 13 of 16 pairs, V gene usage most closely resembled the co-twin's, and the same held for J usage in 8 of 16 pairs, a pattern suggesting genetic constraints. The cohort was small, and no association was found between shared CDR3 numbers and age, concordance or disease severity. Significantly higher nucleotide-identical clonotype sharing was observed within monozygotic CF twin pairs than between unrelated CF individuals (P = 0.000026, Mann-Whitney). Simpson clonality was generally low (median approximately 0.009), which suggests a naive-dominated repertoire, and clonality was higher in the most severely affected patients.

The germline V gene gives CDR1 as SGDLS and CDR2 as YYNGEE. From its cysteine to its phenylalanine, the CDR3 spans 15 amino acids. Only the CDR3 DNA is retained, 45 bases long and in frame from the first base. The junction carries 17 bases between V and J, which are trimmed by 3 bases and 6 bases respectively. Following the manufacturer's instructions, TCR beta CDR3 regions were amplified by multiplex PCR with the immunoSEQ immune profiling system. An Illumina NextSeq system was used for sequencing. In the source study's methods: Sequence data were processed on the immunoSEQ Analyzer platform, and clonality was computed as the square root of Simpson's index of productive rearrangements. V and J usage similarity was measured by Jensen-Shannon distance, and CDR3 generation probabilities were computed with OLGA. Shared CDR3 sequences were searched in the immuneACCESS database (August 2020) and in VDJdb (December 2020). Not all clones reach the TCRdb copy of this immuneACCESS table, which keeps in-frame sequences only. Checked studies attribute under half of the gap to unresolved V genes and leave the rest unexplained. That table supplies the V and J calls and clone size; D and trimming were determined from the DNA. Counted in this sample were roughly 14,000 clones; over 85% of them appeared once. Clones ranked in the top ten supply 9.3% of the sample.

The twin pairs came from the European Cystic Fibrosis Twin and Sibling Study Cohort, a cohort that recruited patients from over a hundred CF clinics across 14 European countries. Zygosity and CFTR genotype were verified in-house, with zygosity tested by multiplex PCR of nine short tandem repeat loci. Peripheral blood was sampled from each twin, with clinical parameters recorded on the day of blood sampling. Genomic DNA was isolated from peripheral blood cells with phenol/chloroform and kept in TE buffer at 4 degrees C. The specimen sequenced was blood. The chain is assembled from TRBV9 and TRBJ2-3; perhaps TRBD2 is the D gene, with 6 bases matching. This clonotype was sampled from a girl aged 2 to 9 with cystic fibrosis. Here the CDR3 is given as CASSARGIQVDTQYF. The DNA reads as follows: TGTGCCAGCAGCGCGCGCGGGATCCAGGTGGATACGCAGTATTTT.